The sequence of this TCR beta chain was determined in a study of shared clonotypes between healthy human individuals. Findings of the study overall: The low donor count limited represented genetic and exposure-history diversity.

Here immunoSEQ multiplex PCR was the method, and the copy in TCRdb shows in-frame clones only, minus some. The sample holds about 1.5 million clones; nearly 99% are singletons and the top ten take about 0.45%. The V gene lost 3 bases and the J gene lost 4 bases, with 16 bases spanning the gap. The CDR3 length is 16 residues. Per germline, CDR1 LNHDA and CDR2 SQIVND (reference sequence). Concerning this clone: The antigen is not known.

The source is a man aged 30 to 45 in good health. The sequenced material came from naive CD4+ T cells sorted from blood. Subset denoted: CD45RA+ positively selected. The chain is built from TRBV19 and TRBJ2-1; D gene unclear. Written as DNA, the CDR3 is TGTGCCAGTAGTATCGCGCGGTCAGACTTGTACAATGAGCAGTTCTTC. It is translated as CASSIARSDLYNEQFF.